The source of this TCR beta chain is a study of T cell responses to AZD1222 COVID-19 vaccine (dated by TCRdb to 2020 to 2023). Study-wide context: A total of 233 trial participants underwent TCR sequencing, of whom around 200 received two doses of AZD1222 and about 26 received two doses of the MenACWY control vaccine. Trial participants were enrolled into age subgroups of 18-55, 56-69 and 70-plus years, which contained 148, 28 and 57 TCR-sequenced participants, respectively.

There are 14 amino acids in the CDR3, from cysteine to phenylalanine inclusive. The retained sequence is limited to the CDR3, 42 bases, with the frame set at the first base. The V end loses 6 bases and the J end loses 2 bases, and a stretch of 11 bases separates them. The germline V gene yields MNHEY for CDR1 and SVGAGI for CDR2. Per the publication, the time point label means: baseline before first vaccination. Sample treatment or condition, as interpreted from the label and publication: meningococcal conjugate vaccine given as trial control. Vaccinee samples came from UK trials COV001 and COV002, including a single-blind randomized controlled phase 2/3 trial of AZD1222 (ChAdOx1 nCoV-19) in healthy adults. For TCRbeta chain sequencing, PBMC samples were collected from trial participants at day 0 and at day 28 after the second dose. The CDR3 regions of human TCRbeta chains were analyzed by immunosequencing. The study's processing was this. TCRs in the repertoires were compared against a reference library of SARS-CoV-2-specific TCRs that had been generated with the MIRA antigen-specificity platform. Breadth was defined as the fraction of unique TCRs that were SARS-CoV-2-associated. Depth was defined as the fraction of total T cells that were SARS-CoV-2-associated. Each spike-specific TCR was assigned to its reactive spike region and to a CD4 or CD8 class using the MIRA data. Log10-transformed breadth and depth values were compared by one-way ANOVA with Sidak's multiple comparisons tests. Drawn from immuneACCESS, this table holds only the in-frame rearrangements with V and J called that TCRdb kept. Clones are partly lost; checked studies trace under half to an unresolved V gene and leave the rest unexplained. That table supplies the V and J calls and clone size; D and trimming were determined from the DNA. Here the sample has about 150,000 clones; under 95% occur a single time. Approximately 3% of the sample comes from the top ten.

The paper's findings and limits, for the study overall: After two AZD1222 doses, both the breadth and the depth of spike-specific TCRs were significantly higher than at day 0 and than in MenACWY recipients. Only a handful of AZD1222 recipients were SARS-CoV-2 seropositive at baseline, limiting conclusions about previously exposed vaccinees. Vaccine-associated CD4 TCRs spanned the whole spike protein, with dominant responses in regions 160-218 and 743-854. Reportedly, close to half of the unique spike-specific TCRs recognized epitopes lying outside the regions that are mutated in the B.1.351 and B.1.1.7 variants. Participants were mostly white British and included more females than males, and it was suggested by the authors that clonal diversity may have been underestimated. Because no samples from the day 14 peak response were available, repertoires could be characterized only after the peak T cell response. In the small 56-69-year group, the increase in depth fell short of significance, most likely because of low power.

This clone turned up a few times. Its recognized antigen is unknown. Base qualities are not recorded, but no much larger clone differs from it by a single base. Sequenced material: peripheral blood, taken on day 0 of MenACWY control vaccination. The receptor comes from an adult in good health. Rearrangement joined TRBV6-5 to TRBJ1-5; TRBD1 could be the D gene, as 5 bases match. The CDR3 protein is CASSPMGGNQPQHF. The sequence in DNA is TGTGCCAGCAGCCCGATGGGGGGCAATCAGCCCCAGCATTTT.